This T cell receptor (beta chain) was identified during a study of blood T cell repertoires in COVID-19. For the study at large: Samples taken during acute and convalescent COVID-19 were collected in the United States, Italy and Spain.

Residents of about 25 US areas, aged roughly 18 to 89 years, made up the participants. Before being deemed recovered, Cohort 3 donors had two negative PCRs, clearance, or symptom resolution. Authors' data handling: Reference gene primers were amplified, and this amplification served to estimate nucleated cell counts. TCRdb keeps only in-frame clones here, not all; method: immunoSEQ multiplex PCR. V and J calls and clone size are given by that table; D and trimming were obtained from the DNA. This table has a few hundred thousand clones, roughly four fifths appearing once. This clone was recorded once. J lost 5 bases, V lost 8 bases, and 6 bases had no gene match. The CDR3 length is 13 residues. CDR1 is MDHEN and CDR2 is SYDVKM in the germline V gene.

V and J are TRBV28 and TRBJ1-1; TRBD1 aligns across 9 bases. Sample: PBMCs or T cells enriched from blood (not recorded which). This receptor was obtained from a man aged 50-59 years who had recovered from COVID-19. The CDR3 coding sequence is TGTGCCAGCTGGGACAGGGTGGATACTGAAGCTTTCTTT. Translated: CASWDRVDTEAFF.